These 23 T cell receptor beta chains were all obtained from the same sample, sequenced in a study of type 1 and type 2 diabetes patients. PCR was run on genomic DNA. Amplification of the beta chain CDR3 used 30 forward and 13 reverse multiplex primers. TCRdb analysed the multiplex PCR reads with MiXCR anew, one entry per CDR3 protein. This sample has about 290,000 distinct CDR3 sequences, with around 47% found just once. The sample consisted of peripheral blood mononuclear cells (PBMCs). The source is a man between 18 and 29 years old with type 2 diabetes.

This chain joins TRBV27 and TRBJ2-7; a possible D gene is TRBD1 (6 bases). With 3 bases removed from V and 4 bases from J, the gap between germline ends came to 13 bases. Per the germline V gene, CDR1 is MNHEY and CDR2 is SMNVEV (reference sequence). The CDR3 is made up of 14 amino acids. CDR3 sequence reads: CASSLQLRGYEQYF. The CDR3 region has the DNA TGTGCCAGCAGTTTGCAGCTCAGGGGTTACGAGCAGTACTTC.

This sequence joins TRBV2 and TRBJ1-1; no clear D gene. The germline CDR1 and CDR2 sequences are SNHLY and FYNNEI. Trimming shortened V by 6 bases and J by 1 base, and 12 bases separated the two germline ends. The CDR3 covers 14 residues. Written as DNA, the CDR3 is TGTGCCAGCAGCCGCCAAGACTGGAACACTGAAGCTTTCTTT. Amino acid sequence: CASSRQDWNTEAFF.

The table lists this clonotype with a few counts. This rearrangement joins TRBV7-9 to TRBJ2-5, with 9 bases fitting TRBD2. This CDR3 is built from 16 residues. Germline lookup yields CDR1 SEHNR and CDR2 FQNEAQ (reference sequence). The V segment lost 4 bases and the J segment 2 bases; nucleotides outside the gene matches: 8. The CDR3 DNA is TGTGCCAGCAGCTCGCGATTAACTAGCGGGCAAGAGACCCAGTACTTC. Translated, it gives CASSSRLTSGQETQYF. Full variable domain (remainder filled in from reference TRBV7-9 and TRBJ2-5): DTGVSQNPRHKITKRGQNVTFRCDPISEHNRLYWYRQTLGQGPEFLTYFQNEAQLEKSRLLSDRFSAERPKGSFSTLEIQRTEQGDSAMYLCASSSRLTSGQETQYFGPGTRLLVL.

In this sample, this clonotype turned up a few times. The V gene is TRBV7-2, the J gene TRBJ1-1; 9 bases fit TRBD1. Germline V CDR1 and CDR2: SGHTA, FQGNSA. The V gene end was trimmed by 6 bases and the J gene end by 2 bases; junction bases not matched to a gene: 4. The CDR3 covers 14 residues. The CDR3 protein is CASSPTGGNTEAFF. The CDR3 DNA is TGTGCCAGCAGTCCGACAGGGGGTAACACTGAAGCTTTCTTT.

Of note for this clonotype: A read error is possible here, since a much larger clone lies one base away. The V call is TRBV2, the J call TRBJ1-2; D ambiguous. The CDR3 has 13 amino acids. Germline CDR1 SNHLY, CDR2 FYNNEI. The CDR3 is CASSVMGNYDYTF. The CDR3 DNA reads TGTGCCAGCAGCGTGATGGGGAACTATGACTACACCTTC.

The chain combines TRBV2 with TRBJ2-7; no reliable D call. The CDR3 is 14 amino acids. Trimming took off 8 bases at V and 6 bases at J, with 20 bases between the two ends. The germline gives CDR1 SNHLY, CDR2 FYNNEI. Here the CDR3 reads CASGLSPLFSEQYF. In DNA, the CDR3 is TGTGCCAGCGGGCTCTCACCCTTATTCTCCGAGCAGTACTTC.

CDR3 bases: TGTGCCAGTAGTGCCCTCAGAAACAATGAGCAGTTCTTC. It specifies CASSALRNNEQFF. The chain links TRBV19 to TRBJ2-1, with D uncertain. V shed 5 bases and J shed 5 bases, with 10 bases lying between them. CDR3 length: 13 amino acids. Germline values: CDR1 LNHDA, CDR2 SQIVND (reference sequence).

The chain uses TRBV4-2 and TRBJ2-7; 7 bases fit TRBD1. J was trimmed by 0 bases and V by 1 base; bases with no gene match: 3. The germline V gene encodes CDR1 LGHNA and CDR2 YNFKEQ. The CDR3 contains 15 residues. In DNA, the CDR3 is TGTGCCAGCAGCCAAGGACAGGGCCCCTCCTACGAGCAGTACTTC. Its translation is CASSQGQGPSYEQYF.

V and J are TRBV7-3 and TRBJ2-7; no firm D call. The CDR3 is made up of 12 amino acids. Germline-derived CDR1 and CDR2 are SGHTA and FQGTGA. V shed 2 bases and J shed 6 bases, with 8 bases lying between them. CDR3 region: CASSLAFSEQYF. The CDR3 DNA follows: TGTGCCAGCAGCTTAGCCTTCTCCGAGCAGTACTTC.

The DNA for the CDR3 is TGTGCCTGGAGACGAGGACTAGCGGTGCAAGAGACCCAGTACTTC. Protein sequence: CAWRRGLAVQETQYF. This rearrangement joins TRBV30 to TRBJ2-5, with TRBD2 identical over 10 bases. V was clipped by 3 bases and J by 2 bases; unmatched bases: 6. Per germline, CDR1 GTSNPN and CDR2 SVGIG (reference sequence). This CDR3 region has 15 residues.

J is TRBJ1-1 and V is TRBV19, with D perhaps TRBD1 (6 bases). From germline, CDR1 is LNHDA and CDR2 SQIVND (reference sequence). The CDR3 is 14 amino acids. V dropped 11 bases and J dropped 1 base, with 17 bases sitting between them. The CDR3 bases are TGTGCCTGGAGTCCTTCGACAGGGAACACTGAAGCTTTCTTT. It yields the protein CAWSPSTGNTEAFF.

V is TRBV2 and J is TRBJ1-2; D unclear. The ends were cut back, 11 bases at V and 2 bases at J, with 18 bases in the middle. CDR3 size: 14 residues. Germline CDR1 is SNHLY and CDR2 is FYNNEI. The CDR3 loop reads CAGVGETLNYGYTF. Here the CDR3 DNA reads TGTGCCGGCGTCGGGGAAACTCTGAACTATGGCTACACCTTC.

The rearrangement joins TRBV20-1 to TRBJ2-1; D might be TRBD2 (6 bases). The CDR3 extends over 16 amino acids. V was cut by 3 bases and J by 10 bases, with 25 bases left in between. Germline CDR1 DFQATT, CDR2 SNEGSKA (reference sequence). CDR3 region: CSARTKPSGYIGEQFF. CDR3 bases: TGCAGTGCTAGGACGAAGCCCAGCGGGTACATAGGAGAGCAGTTCTTC.

Only a few counts were recorded for this clonotype. The rearrangement joins TRBV2 to TRBJ2-2, with 13 bases fitting TRBD2. V was clipped by 8 bases and J by 5 bases; unmatched bases: 5. This CDR3 region has 15 residues. Germline values: CDR1 SNHLY, CDR2 FYNNEI. CDR3 nucleotide sequence: TGTGCCAGCGGAGGACTAGCGGGAGTAACCGGGGAGCTGTTTTTT. Protein: CASGGLAGVTGELFF.

This rearrangement joins TRBV6-1 to TRBJ1-2; 8 bases fit TRBD1. Germline V gene data show CDR1 as MNHNS and CDR2 as SASEGT. CDR3 length: 14 amino acids. J was trimmed by 1 base and V by 7 bases; bases with no gene match: 5. The CDR3, as DNA: TGTGCCAGCACTGGGACAGGCCATAACTATGGCTACACCTTC. Translation: CASTGTGHNYGYTF.

This clonotype was seen more than once but under ten times. The V gene is TRBV4-3, the J gene TRBJ1-1; no definite D call. This CDR3 has 15 residues. Trimming pared 4 bases from V and 7 bases from J, leaving 19 bases between. Germline V gene lookup returns CDR1 LGHNA and CDR2 YSLEER. CDR3 nucleotides: TGCGCCAGCAGCCTAACTCTCTACGGAGACGTTGAAGCTTTCTTT. Translating gives CASSLTLYGDVEAFF.

The chain links TRBV24-1 to TRBJ2-7; 8 bases map to TRBD2. The DNA end lines up better with TRBJ2-1; the J call may be wrong. Looked up from germline, CDR1 is KGHDR and CDR2 is SFDVKD. CDR3 length equals 15 residues. This chain's CDR3 is CATSGLGREENEQFF. The CDR3 coding sequence is TGTGCCACCAGTGGGCTCGGGAGGGAAGAAAATGAGCAGTTCTTC.

The chain joins TRBV28 to TRBJ1-4, with 10 bases aligning to TRBD1. Germline lookup yields CDR1 MDHEN and CDR2 SYDVKM. The CDR3 runs 14 residues. V lost 3 bases to trimming and J lost 9 bases; unmatched junction nucleotides: 4. The CDR3 reads CASSFRDRGQKLFF. CDR3 nucleotide sequence: TGTGCCAGCAGTTTCCGGGACAGGGGTCAAAAACTGTTTTTT.

The sample holds one count of this clonotype. V usage is TRBV2 and J usage is TRBJ1-1, with 11 nucleotides matching TRBD1. This CDR3 has 15 amino acids. From germline, CDR1 is SNHLY and CDR2 FYNNEI. After removal of 6 bases from V and 0 bases from J, the junction contained 3 bases not matched to a gene. CDR3 in DNA: TGTGCCAGCAGCCCGGGACAGGGGGTGAACACTGAAGCTTTCTTT. This gives the protein CASSPGQGVNTEAFF.

The J gene is TRBJ2-5, the V gene TRBV20-1; 10 bases are a match to TRBD2. With 5 bases clipped from V and 2 bases from J, the junction kept 8 bases outside the gene matches. This CDR3 contains 15 residues. Germline loops: CDR1 DFQATT, CDR2 SNEGSKA (reference sequence). The CDR3 nucleotides are TGCAGTGCTCCTCGGACTAGCGGAGTTCAAGAGACCCAGTACTTC. This encodes CSAPRTSGVQETQYF.

The CDR3 nucleotides are TGTGCCAGCAGTTTCGCCGGGGGGTCAGCTTCACCCCTCCACTTT. Amino acids: CASSFAGGSASPLHF. The rearrangement links TRBV6-2 or TRBV6-3 to TRBJ1-6, with D maybe TRBD1 (5 bases). The CDR3 has 15 amino acids. The V gene lost 4 bases and the J gene lost 9 bases, with 16 bases spanning the gap. Germline V gives CDR1 MNHEY, CDR2 SVGEGT.

The V call is TRBV6-5, the J call TRBJ1-5, with D unclear. This CDR3 has 13 amino acids. V gave up 4 bases and J gave up 4 bases, with 8 bases separating them. CDR1 MNHEY and CDR2 SVGAGI come from the germline V gene. Here the CDR3 reads CASSFALNQPQHF. CDR3 nucleotides: TGTGCCAGCAGTTTCGCCCTGAATCAGCCCCAGCATTTT.

V gene TRBV7-3 combines with J gene TRBJ2-4; possibly TRBD2 for D (6 bases). CDR1 is SGHTA, CDR2 FQGTGA, per germline. The CDR3 is 14 residues long. Trimming left V 4 bases short and J 4 bases short, with 11 bases between. CDR3 coding DNA: TGTGCCAGCAGCTCCGGGGGAGGAAAAAACATTCAGTACTTC. It translates to CASSSGGGKNIQYF.